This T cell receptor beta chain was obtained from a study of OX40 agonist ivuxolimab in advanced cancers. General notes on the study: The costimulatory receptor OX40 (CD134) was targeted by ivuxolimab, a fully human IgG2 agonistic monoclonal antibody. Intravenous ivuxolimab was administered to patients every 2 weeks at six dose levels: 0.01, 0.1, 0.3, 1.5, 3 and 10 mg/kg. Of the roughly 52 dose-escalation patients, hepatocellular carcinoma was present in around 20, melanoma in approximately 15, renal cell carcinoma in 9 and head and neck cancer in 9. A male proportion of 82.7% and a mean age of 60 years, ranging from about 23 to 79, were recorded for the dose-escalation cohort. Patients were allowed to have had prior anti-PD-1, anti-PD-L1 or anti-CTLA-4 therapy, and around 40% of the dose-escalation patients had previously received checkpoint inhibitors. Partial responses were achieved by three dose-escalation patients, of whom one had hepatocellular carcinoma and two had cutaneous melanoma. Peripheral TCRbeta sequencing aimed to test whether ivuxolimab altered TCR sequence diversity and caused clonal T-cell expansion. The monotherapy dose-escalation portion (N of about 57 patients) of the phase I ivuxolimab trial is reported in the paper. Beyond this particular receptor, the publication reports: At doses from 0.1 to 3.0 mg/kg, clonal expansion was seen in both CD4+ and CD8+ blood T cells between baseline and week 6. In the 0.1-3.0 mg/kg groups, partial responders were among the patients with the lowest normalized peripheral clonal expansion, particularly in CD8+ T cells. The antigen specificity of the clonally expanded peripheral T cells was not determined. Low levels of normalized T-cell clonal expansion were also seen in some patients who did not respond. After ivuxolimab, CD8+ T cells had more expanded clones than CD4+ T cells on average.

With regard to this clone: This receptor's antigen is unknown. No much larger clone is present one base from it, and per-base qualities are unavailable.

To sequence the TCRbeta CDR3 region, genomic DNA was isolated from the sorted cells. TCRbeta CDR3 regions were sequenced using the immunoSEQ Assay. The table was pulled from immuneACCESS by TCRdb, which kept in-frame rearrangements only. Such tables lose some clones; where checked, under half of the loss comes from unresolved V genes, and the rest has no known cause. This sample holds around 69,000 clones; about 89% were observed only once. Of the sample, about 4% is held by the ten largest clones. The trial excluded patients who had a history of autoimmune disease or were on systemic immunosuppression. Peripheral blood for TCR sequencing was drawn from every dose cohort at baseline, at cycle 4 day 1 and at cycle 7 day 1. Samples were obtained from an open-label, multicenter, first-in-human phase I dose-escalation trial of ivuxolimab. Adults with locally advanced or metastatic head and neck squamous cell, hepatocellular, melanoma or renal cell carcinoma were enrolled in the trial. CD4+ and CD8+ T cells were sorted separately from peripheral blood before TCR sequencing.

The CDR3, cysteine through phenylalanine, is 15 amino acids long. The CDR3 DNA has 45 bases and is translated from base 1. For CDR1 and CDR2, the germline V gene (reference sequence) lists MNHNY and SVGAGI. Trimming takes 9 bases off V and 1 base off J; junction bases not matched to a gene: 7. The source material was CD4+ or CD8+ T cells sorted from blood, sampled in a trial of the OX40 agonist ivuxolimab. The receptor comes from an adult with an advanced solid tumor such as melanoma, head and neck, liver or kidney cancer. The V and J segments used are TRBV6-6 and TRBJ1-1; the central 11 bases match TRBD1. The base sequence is TGTGCCAGTGGGGACAGGGGGAAAGGGAACACTGAAGCTTTCTTT. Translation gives CASGDRGKGNTEAFF.